A single sample gave rise to the 15 T cell receptor beta chains below, sequenced in a study of blood T cell repertoires in COVID-19. Using immunoSEQ multiplex PCR, the repertoire was profiled, and TCRdb retains in-frame clones only, with some absent. The sample yields about 220,000 clones, 75% to 85% seen once. Sequencing was done on a sample of peripheral blood. These receptors were obtained from a woman aged 80 or older with COVID-19, enrolled during active disease.

The table lists this clone with a count of one. The J gene is TRBJ2-7, the V gene TRBV7-3; TRBD1 aligns across 8 bases. Germline CDR1 reads SGHTA; CDR2 reads FQGTGA. The CDR3 loop spans 16 amino acids. After removal of 2 bases from V and 4 bases from J, the junction contained 10 bases not matched to a gene. DNA of the CDR3: TGTGCCAGCAGCTTACCCGGACAGGGTCGCGATTACGAGCAGTACTTC. This codes for CASSLPGQGRDYEQYF. Full variable domain (outside the CDR3, taken from reference TRBV7-3 and TRBJ2-7): GAGVSQTPSNKVTEKGKYVELRCDPISGHTALYWYRQSLGQGPEFLIYFQGTGAADDSGLPNDRFFAVRPEGSVSTLKIQRTERGDSAVYLCASSLPGQGRDYEQYFGPGTRLTVT.

The chain employs TRBV28 and TRBJ2-7; the match to TRBD2 covers 8 bases. This CDR3 has 15 residues. The germline CDR1 and CDR2 sequences are MDHEN and SYDVKM. With 1 base clipped from V and 3 bases from J, the junction kept 5 bases outside the gene matches. The CDR3 bases are TGTGCCAGCAGTTTATCGGGGGGACTAGTCTACGAGCAGTACTTC. Its translation: CASSLSGGLVYEQYF.

The chain joins TRBV27 to TRBJ2-7; TRBD2 agrees at 13 bases. The CDR3 runs to 15 residues. The V segment lost 6 bases and the J segment 3 bases; nucleotides outside the gene matches: 5. Germline loops: CDR1 MNHEY, CDR2 SMNVEV (reference sequence). The CDR3 spells CASRWTSGSLYEQYF. CDR3 nucleotide sequence: TGTGCCAGCAGGTGGACTAGCGGGAGTCTCTACGAGCAGTACTTC.

This chain uses TRBV18 with TRBJ2-7; 10 bases are a match to TRBD2. V dropped 4 bases and J dropped 3; count of bases not matched to a gene: 3. Germline V CDR1 and CDR2: KGHSH, LQKENI. This CDR3 spans 14 amino acids. In DNA form, the CDR3 reads TGTGCCAGCTCACTAACTAGCGGGGACTACGAGCAGTACTTC. Its translation: CASSLTSGDYEQYF.

The V gene is TRBV27, the J gene TRBJ1-6, with no clear D. Germline V gene lookup returns CDR1 MNHEY and CDR2 SMNVEV (reference sequence). Trimming pared 7 bases from V and 16 bases from J, leaving 17 bases between. The CDR3 sequence is 12 residues long. The CDR3 sequence: CASKKPFGALHF. The CDR3 DNA reads TGTGCCAGCAAAAAACCATTCGGTGCTCTCCACTTT.

The chain has TRBV9 and TRBJ2-3; TRBD1 agrees at 11 bases. V lost 0 bases and J lost 3; bases outside the gene matches: 3. Germline V gives CDR1 SGDLS, CDR2 YYNGEE. The CDR3 consists of 16 residues. CDR3 protein: CASSVGTGGQTDTQYF. The CDR3 DNA reads as TGTGCCAGCAGCGTAGGGACAGGGGGCCAAACAGATACGCAGTATTTT. Together with reference TRBV9 and TRBJ2-3, the CDR3 gives the full variable domain: DSGVTQTPKHLITATGQRVTLRCSPRSGDLSVYWYQQSLDQGLQFLIQYYNGEERAKGNILERFSAQQFPDLHSELNLSSLELGDSALYFCASSVGTGGQTDTQYFGPGTRLTVL.

The rearrangement joins TRBV6-5 to TRBJ2-1, with TRBD2 matching over 9 bases. The V gene end was trimmed by 6 bases and the J gene end by 8 bases; junction bases not matched to a gene: 11. CDR3 size: 15 residues. The germline CDR1 and CDR2 sequences are MNHEY and SVGAGI. CDR3 sequence (DNA): TGTGCCAGCAGCTTAAGTAGCGGGAGTAGAGATGAGCAGTTCTTC. This gives the protein CASSLSSGSRDEQFF.

The chain links TRBV9 to TRBJ2-3; D may be TRBD2 (5 bases). This CDR3 is 14 amino acids long. V was trimmed by 4 bases and J by 6 bases, leaving 15 bases between them. The germline V gene encodes CDR1 SGDLS and CDR2 YYNGEE. CDR3 amino acids: CASSQTSRGDTQYF. The DNA for the CDR3 is TGTGCCAGCAGCCAAACCTCTCGGGGTGATACGCAGTATTTT.

This clone was recorded a few times. The chain employs TRBV3-1 (or the pseudogene TRBV3-2) and TRBJ1-2; no clear D. This CDR3 has 15 residues. V shed 5 bases and J shed 6 bases, with 19 bases lying between them. Per germline, CDR1 LGHDT and CDR2 YNNKEL (reference sequence). This CDR3 reads CASSFLWTEADGYTF. The CDR3, as DNA: TGTGCCAGCAGCTTCCTTTGGACTGAGGCTGATGGCTACACCTTC.

This clone is a singleton in its sample. The rearrangement links TRBV9 to TRBJ2-7; 7 bases are shared with TRBD2. Germline loops: CDR1 SGDLS, CDR2 YYNGEE. The CDR3 has 15 residues. V shed 0 bases, J shed 3 bases, and the junction held 6 bases outside the gene matches. CDR3 in amino acids: CASSVEGSGFYEQYF. The DNA for the CDR3 is TGTGCCAGCAGCGTAGAGGGTAGCGGGTTCTACGAGCAGTACTTC.

V usage is TRBV7-2 and J usage is TRBJ1-2, with no clear D. Trimming left V 2 bases short and J 5 bases short, with 9 bases between. This CDR3 contains 13 residues. Germline assignment: CDR1 SGHTA and CDR2 FQGNSA. In nucleotides, the CDR3 is TGTGCCAGCAGCTTAAGGAGGGAATATGGCTACACCTTC. Protein: CASSLRREYGYTF.

The J gene is TRBJ1-1, the V gene TRBV5-4; 9 bases are shared with TRBD1. Germline V gene sequence: CDR1 SGHNT, CDR2 YYREEE (reference sequence). J was trimmed by 5 bases and V by 4 bases; bases with no gene match: 9. This CDR3 is built from 15 residues. CDR3 region: CASSPPGTGWTEAFF. The CDR3 region has the DNA TGTGCCAGCAGCCCCCCCGGGACAGGGTGGACTGAAGCTTTCTTT.

The chain combines TRBV27 with TRBJ1-2; D is unresolved. CDR3 length equals 13 residues. Germline CDR1 and CDR2: MNHEY and SMNVEV (reference sequence). The ends were cut back, 5 bases at V and 1 base at J, with 8 bases in the middle. The DNA for the CDR3 is TGTGCCAGCAGTCCCCAGGTTAACTATGGCTACACCTTC. Amino acids: CASSPQVNYGYTF.

The chain has TRBV28 and TRBJ1-2; 7 bases are a match to TRBD1. The germline V gene has CDR1 MDHEN and CDR2 SYDVKM. After removal of 2 bases from V and 7 bases from J, the junction contained 7 bases not matched to a gene. The CDR3 is made up of 14 amino acids. CDR3 sequence reads: CASSLADRVGGYTF. CDR3 bases: TGTGCCAGCAGTTTAGCCGACAGGGTAGGTGGCTACACCTTC.

The sample holds a few counts of this clone. This chain uses TRBV7-9 with TRBJ2-2; 10 bases are a match to TRBD1. Germline CDR1 is SEHNR and CDR2 is FQNEAQ (reference sequence). The CDR3 length is 17 residues. The V segment lost 2 bases and the J segment 4 bases; nucleotides outside the gene matches: 7. The CDR3 loop is CASSLTKGQGFTGELFF. The CDR3 coding sequence is TGTGCCAGCAGCTTAACCAAGGGACAGGGGTTCACCGGGGAGCTGTTTTTT.